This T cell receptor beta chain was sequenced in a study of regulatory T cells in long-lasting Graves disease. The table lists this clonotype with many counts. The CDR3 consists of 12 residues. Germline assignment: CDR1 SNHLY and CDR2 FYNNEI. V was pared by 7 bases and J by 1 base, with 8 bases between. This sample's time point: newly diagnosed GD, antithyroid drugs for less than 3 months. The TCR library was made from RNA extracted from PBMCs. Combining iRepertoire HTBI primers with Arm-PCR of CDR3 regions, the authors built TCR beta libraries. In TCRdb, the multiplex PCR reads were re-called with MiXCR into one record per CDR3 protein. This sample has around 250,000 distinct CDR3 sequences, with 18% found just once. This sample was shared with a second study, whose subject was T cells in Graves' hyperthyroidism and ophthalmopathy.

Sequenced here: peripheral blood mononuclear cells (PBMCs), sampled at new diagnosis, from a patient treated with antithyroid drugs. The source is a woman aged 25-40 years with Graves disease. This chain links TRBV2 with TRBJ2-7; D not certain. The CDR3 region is CASIGESYEQYF. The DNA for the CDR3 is TGTGCCAGCATAGGAGAATCCTACGAGCAGTACTTC.